This passage covers 2 T cell receptor beta chains from one sample sequenced in a study of CD8+ T cells in alopecia areata. Treatment meaning: oral pan-JAK inhibitor, 5-10 mg twice daily. In each case, RNA was isolated and then reverse transcribed into cDNA as the sequencing template. The table came from immunoSEQ multiplex PCR; TCRdb's copy has only in-frame clones and leaves some out. The sample lists approximately 210,000 clones; roughly 66% were seen once. Source: CD4+ T cells sorted from blood, taken around week 44, from a patient treated with tofacitinib. The receptors originated from a human donor with alopecia areata.

The chain carries TRBV5-1 and TRBJ1-6, with 9 bases aligning to TRBD1. The CDR3 runs to 15 residues. Unmatched junction bases numbered 5, after V lost 0 bases and J lost 10 bases. The germline V gene has CDR1 SGHRS and CDR2 YFSETQ. The CDR3 here is CASSLAGTGRSPLHF. The CDR3 region has the DNA TGCGCCAGCAGCTTGGCTGGGACAGGGAGGTCACCCCTCCACTTT.

The chain is built from TRBV5-5 and TRBJ1-1; D call uncertain. CDR3 length equals 13 residues. Germline-derived CDR1 and CDR2 are SGHKS and YYEKEE (reference sequence). With 0 bases removed from V and 4 bases from J, the gap between germline ends came to 7 bases. In nucleotides, the CDR3 is TGTGCCAGCAGCTTGGATGTTGTCACTGAAGCTTTCTTT. Translated: CASSLDVVTEAFF.